One and the same sample provided the 2 T cell receptor beta chains below, sequenced in a study of blood T cells in healthy people across ages. Sample-barcoded 5' priming and a J-beta primer mix drove a second PCR of about 7 to 12 cycles. One entry per CDR3 protein results from TCRdb running MiXCR on the 5' RACE reads. The data contain about a million distinct CDR3 sequences, roughly two fifths of them singletons. The sample comprised blood. Every receptor here comes from a man aged 18 to 35 in good health.

The table lists this clonotype with a few counts. V gene TRBV13 combines with J gene TRBJ2-3; D may be TRBD1 or TRBD2 (5 bases each). This CDR3 has 15 residues. V was cut by 3 bases and J by 6 bases, with 16 bases left in between. CDR1 is PRHDT, CDR2 FYEKMQ, per germline (reference sequence). The CDR3: CASSFPRGGPDTQYF. In nucleotides, the CDR3 is TGTGCCAGCAGCTTTCCGAGGGGCGGCCCCGATACGCAGTATTTT.

This clonotype occurred a few times. The CDR3 here is CASSQPDTKKLFF. In DNA form, the CDR3 reads TGCGCCAGCAGCCAACCGGACACCAAAAAACTGTTTTTT. The chain links TRBV4-1 to TRBJ1-4; TRBD1 might be the D (5 bases). The ends were cut back, 2 bases at V and 9 bases at J, with 10 bases in the middle. CDR1 is MGHRA, CDR2 YSYEKL, per germline. CDR3 length: 13 amino acids.